The rows below give T cell receptor beta chains drawn from one sample of a study of T cell responses to AZD1222 COVID-19 vaccine. Here immunoSEQ multiplex PCR was the method, and the copy in TCRdb shows in-frame clones only, minus some. This sample has 130,000 to 150,000 clones, with 80% to 90% found just once. This specimen was peripheral blood, taken on day 0 of AZD1222 vaccination. The receptor source for this set is an adult in good health. Each CDR3 is given with its conserved first and last residue. Each record gives: V gene, J gene, clone size, CDR3 protein. Rows give clone size only sometimes, using once, few, many, or a class for an expanded clone.

TRBV28	TRBJ1-2	NA	CASSRQLYGYTF
TRBV5-6	TRBJ1-2	NA	CASSIWGQNYGYTF
TRBV5-3	TRBJ1-1	NA	CARSLEDTLNTEAFF
TRBV24-1	TRBJ2-5	NA	CATSDRLAGEETQYF
TRBV12-2	TRBJ2-2	few	CASRLGFPSGRTGELFF
TRBV6-1	TRBJ2-7	NA	CASSEFRYSYEQYF
TRBV28	TRBJ2-7	NA	CASSITGTGVREQYF
TRBV27	TRBJ1-2	few	CASSLRRQNYGYTF
TRBV13	TRBJ2-1	NA	CASSLAGRVYEQFF
TRBV21-1	TRBJ2-2	NA	CASSTWFGQGGTGELFF
TRBV27	TRBJ1-2	NA	CASSFSRGGGYTF
TRBV4-1	TRBJ1-1	NA	CASSQRVLNTEAFF
TRBV6-5	TRBJ1-6	NA	CASSSQGFSPLHF
TRBV15	TRBJ2-1	NA	CATSLRTSALSNEQFF
TRBV6-1	TRBJ1-2	NA	CASSDRTEPPYGYTF
TRBV5-6	TRBJ2-1	NA	CASSLAERLLSFF
TRBV21-1	TRBJ2-3	NA	CASSAVPGQELTATQYF
TRBV10-2	TRBJ1-2	NA	CASRVQGGYGYTF
TRBV15	TRBJ1-3	once	CATSQEGFGNTIYF
TRBV6-5	TRBJ1-1	NA	CASSQRQGTEAFF
TRBV6-4	TRBJ1-6	NA	CASNTQGLHF
TRBV28	TRBJ2-5	NA	CASSGRSKETQYF
TRBV15	TRBJ2-1	once	CATSRDRNEQFF
TRBV4-2	TRBJ2-5	NA	CASSPSGGVETQYF
TRBV2	TRBJ2-1	NA	CASSYSNYNEQFF